This is a list of T cell receptor beta chains from one sample in a study of blood T cell repertoires in COVID-19. Sequencing was performed with immunoSEQ multiplex PCR; in TCRdb, only in-frame clones are kept and a portion is missing. The sample has under 200,000 clones; 87% are singletons. Sequencing used peripheral blood. These receptor sequences come from a woman aged 55-70 years who had recovered from COVID-19. Each CDR3 is given with its conserved first and last residue. Clone size is shown for a subset of rows, as once, few, many or a class of expanded clone.

TRBJ2-7,TRBV7-9,few,CASTPGRIRGINEQYF
TRBJ2-1,TRBV19,-,CASSIDGGALYNEQFF
TRBJ1-2,TRBV7-2,-,CASSLETGSPYGYTF
TRBJ2-2,TRBV4-3,once,CASSQEDGGVTGELFF
TRBJ2-1,TRBV5-1,-,CASRLPGAVGDEQFF
TRBJ2-7,TRBV28,-,CASSPRQGSGPYEQYF
TRBJ2-7,TRBV12-3/TRBV12-4,-,CASNRDRVGEQYF
TRBJ1-2,TRBV5-1,-,CASSPGDSAVGYTF
TRBJ2-3,TRBV7-8,-,CASSLGGLAGGLEGGDTQYF
TRBJ2-1,TRBV2,-,CASRVSGVGFF
TRBJ2-3,TRBV7-3,-,CASSSTSGGAWQYF